This T cell receptor beta chain was retrieved from a study of shared clonotypes between healthy human individuals. Assay used: immunoSEQ multiplex PCR; TCRdb lists only in-frame clones, some missing. The data hold 450,000 to 500,000 clones, with approximately 81% observed a single time. This CDR3 has 14 amino acids. V lost 0 bases, J lost 9 bases, and 5 bases stayed unmatched. Germline CDR1 reads WNHNN; CDR2 reads SYGVQD (reference sequence). Study-wide findings and caveats: The sole specimen, blood, was sampled, and tissue repertoires likely differ.

Worth noting for this clone: The antigen is undetermined.

What was sequenced was PBMCs. The chain uses TRBV10-1 and TRBJ2-1, with 7 bases that match TRBD1. The clonotype comes from a woman in her thirties or forties in good health. Some clones in this sample may be carry-over from other donors' samples. CDR3 nucleotides: TGCGCCAGCAGTGAGTCAACAGGGGCGGCTGAGCAGTTCTTC. It is translated as CASSESTGAAEQFF.